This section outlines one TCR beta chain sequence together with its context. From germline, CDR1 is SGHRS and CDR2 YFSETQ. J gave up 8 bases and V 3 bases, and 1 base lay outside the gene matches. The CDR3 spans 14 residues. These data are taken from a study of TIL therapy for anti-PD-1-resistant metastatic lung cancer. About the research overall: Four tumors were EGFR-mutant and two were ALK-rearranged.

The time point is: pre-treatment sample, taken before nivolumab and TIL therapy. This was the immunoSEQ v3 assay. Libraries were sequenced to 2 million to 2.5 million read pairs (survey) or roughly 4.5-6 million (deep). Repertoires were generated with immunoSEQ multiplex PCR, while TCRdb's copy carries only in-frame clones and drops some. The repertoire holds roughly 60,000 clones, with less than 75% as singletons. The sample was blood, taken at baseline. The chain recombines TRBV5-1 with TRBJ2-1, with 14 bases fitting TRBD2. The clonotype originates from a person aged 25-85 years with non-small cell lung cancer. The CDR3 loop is CASSWGLAGDEQFF. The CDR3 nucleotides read TGCGCCAGCAGCTGGGGACTAGCGGGAGATGAGCAGTTCTTC.